The sequence of this T cell receptor beta chain was determined in a study of blood T cell repertoires in COVID-19. Study-wide background: Acute and convalescent COVID-19 samples came from the United States, Italy and Spain. From T cells, B-cell-depleted T cells, or PBMCs came the material, which was cDNA or gDNA.

Unmatched junction bases numbered 12, after V lost 3 bases and J lost 7 bases. The CDR3 has 16 residues. CDR1 SGHTA and CDR2 FQGTGA come from the germline V gene. Profiling relied on immunoSEQ multiplex PCR, and the TCRdb table lists in-frame clones only, not all of them. The sample records approximately 170,000 clones, 88% being singletons. Adults between roughly 18 and 100 years of age took part from under 25 US areas. Source material: PBMCs or T cells enriched from blood (not recorded which). The chain joins TRBV7-3 to TRBJ2-1; 7 positions match TRBD2. This TCR derives from a woman aged 18 to 35 who had recovered from COVID-19. The CDR3 DNA reads as TGTGCCAGCAGCTTCCCTGGGAGGGCCACCTCAAATGAGCAGTTCTTC. Residues: CASSFPGRATSNEQFF.